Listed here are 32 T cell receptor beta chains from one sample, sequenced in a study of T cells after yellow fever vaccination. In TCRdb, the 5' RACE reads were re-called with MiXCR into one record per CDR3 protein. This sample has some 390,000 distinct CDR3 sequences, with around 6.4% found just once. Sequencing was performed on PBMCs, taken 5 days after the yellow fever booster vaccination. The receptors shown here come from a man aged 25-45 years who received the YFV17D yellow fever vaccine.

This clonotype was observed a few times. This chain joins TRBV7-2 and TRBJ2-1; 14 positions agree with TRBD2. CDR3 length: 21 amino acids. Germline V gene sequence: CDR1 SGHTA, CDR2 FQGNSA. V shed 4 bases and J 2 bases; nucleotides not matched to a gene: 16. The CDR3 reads CASSSSIIGTSGSLTYNEQFF. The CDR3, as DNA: TGTGCCAGCAGCTCTTCGATCATCGGGACTAGCGGGAGCTTGACCTACAATGAGCAGTTCTTC.

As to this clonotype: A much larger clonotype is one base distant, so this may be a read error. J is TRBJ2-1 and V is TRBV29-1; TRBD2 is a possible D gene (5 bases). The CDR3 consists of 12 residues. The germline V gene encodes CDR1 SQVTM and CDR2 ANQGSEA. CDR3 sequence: CSVASLSGERFF. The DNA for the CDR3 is TGCAGCGTTGCGAGCCTCAGCGGTGAGCGGTTCTTC.

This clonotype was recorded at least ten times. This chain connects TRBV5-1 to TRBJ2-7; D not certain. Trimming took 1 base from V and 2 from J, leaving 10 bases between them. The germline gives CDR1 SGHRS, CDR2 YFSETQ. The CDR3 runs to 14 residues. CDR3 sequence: CASSLKGPTYEQYF. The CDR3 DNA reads TGCGCCAGCAGCTTGAAGGGTCCCACCTACGAGCAGTACTTC.

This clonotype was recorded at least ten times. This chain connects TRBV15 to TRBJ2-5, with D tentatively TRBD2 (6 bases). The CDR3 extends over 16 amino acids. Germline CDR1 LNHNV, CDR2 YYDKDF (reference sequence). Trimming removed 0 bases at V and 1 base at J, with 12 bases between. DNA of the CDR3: TGTGCCACCAGCAGAGATCCGGGAGCGATCCAAGAGACCCAGTACTTC. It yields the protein CATSRDPGAIQETQYF. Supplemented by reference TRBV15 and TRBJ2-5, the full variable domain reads DAMVIQNPRYQVTQFGKPVTLSCSQTLNHNVMYWYQQKSSQAPKLLFHYYDKDFNNEADTPDNFQSRRPNTSFCFLDIRSPGLGDTAMYLCATSRDPGAIQETQYFGPGTRLLVL.

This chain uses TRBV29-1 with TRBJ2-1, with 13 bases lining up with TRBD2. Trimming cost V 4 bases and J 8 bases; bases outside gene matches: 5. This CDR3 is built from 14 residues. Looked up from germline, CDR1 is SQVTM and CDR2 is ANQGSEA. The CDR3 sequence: CSVGTSGSLDEQFF. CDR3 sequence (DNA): TGCAGCGTTGGGACTAGCGGGAGCTTGGATGAGCAGTTCTTC.

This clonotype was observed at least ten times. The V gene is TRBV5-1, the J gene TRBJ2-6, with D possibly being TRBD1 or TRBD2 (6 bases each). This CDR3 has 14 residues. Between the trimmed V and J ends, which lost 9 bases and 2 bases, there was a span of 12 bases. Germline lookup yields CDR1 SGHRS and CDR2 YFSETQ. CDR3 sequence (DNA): TGCGCCACCGCTAGGGGGGCTGGGGCCAACGTCCTGACTTTC. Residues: CATARGAGANVLTF.

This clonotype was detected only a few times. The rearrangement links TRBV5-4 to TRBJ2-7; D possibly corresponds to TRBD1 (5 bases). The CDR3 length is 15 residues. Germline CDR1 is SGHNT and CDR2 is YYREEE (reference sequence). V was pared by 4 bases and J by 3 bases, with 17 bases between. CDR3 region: CASSGAVAGNYEQYF. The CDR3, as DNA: TGTGCCAGCAGCGGTGCGGTGGCAGGGAACTACGAGCAGTACTTC. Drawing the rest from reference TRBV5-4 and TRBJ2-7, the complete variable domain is ETGVTQSPTHLIKTRGQQVTLRCSSQSGHNTVSWYQQALGQGPQFIFQYYREEENGRGNFPPRFSGLQFPNYSSELNVNALELDDSALYLCASSGAVAGNYEQYFGPGTRLTVT.

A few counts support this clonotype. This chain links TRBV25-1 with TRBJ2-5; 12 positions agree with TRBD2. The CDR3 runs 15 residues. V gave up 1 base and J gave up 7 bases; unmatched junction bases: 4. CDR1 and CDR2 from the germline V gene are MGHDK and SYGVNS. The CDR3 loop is CASSEWTSGKWTQYF. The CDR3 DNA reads TGTGCCAGCAGTGAATGGACTAGCGGGAAGTGGACCCAGTACTTC.

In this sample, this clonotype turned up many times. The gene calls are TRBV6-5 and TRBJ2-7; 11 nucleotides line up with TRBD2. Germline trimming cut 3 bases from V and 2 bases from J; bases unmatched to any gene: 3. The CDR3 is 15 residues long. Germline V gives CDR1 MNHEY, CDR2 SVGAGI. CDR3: CASSYDSGRAYEQYF. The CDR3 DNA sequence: TGTGCCAGCAGTTATGATAGCGGGAGGGCCTACGAGCAGTACTTC.

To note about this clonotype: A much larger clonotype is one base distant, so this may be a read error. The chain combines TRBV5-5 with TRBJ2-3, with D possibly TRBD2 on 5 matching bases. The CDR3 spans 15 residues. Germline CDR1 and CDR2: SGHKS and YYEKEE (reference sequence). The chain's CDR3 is CASSSYGQSGDTKYF. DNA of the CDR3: TGTGCCAGCAGTTCATATGGGCAGTCCGGGGATACGAAGTATTTT.

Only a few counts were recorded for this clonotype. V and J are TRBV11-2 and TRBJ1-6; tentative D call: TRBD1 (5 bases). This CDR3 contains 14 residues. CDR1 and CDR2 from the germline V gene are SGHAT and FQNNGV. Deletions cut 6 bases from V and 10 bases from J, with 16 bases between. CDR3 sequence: CASRPQGGYSPLHF. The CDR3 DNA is TGTGCCAGCAGGCCTCAGGGAGGATACTCACCCCTCCACTTT.

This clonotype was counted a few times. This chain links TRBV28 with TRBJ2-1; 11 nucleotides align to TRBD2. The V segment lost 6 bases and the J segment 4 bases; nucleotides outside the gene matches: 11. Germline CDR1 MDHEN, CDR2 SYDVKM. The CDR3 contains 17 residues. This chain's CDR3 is CASRATSGTKGYNEQFF. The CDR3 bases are TGTGCCAGCAGGGCGACTAGCGGGACAAAGGGGTACAATGAGCAGTTCTTC.

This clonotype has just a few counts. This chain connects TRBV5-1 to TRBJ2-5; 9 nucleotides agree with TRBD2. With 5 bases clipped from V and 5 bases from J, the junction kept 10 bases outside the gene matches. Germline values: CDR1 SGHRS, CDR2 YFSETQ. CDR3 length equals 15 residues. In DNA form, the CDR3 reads TGCGCCAGCAGAAATTTAGCGGGAGCGGGGGAGACCCAGTACTTC. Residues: CASRNLAGAGETQYF. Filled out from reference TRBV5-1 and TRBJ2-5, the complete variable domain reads KAGVTQTPRYLIKTRGQQVTLSCSPISGHRSVSWYQQTPGQGLQFLFEYFSETQRNKGNFPGRFSGRQFSNSRSEMNVSTLELGDSALYLCASRNLAGAGETQYFGPGTRLLVL.

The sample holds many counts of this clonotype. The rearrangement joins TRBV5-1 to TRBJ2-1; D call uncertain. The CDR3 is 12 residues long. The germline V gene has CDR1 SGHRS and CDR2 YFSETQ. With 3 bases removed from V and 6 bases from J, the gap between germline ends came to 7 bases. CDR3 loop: CASSSHSNEQFF. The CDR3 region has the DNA TGCGCCAGCAGCTCCCACAGCAATGAGCAGTTCTTC.

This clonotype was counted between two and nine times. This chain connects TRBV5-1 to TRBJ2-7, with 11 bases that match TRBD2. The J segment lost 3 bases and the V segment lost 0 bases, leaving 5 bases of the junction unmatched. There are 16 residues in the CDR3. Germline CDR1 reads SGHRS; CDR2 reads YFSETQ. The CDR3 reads CASSLDGGTSGYEQYF. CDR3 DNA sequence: TGCGCCAGCAGCTTGGACGGCGGGACTAGCGGCTACGAGCAGTACTTC.

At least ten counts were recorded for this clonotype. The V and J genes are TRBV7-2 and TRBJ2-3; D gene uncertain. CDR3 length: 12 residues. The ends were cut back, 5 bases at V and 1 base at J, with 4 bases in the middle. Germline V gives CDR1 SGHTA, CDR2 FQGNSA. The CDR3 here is CASSPGTDTQYF. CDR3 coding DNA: TGTGCCAGCAGCCCAGGCACAGATACGCAGTATTTT. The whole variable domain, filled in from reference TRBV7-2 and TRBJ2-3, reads GAGVSQSPSNKVTEKGKDVELRCDPISGHTALYWYRQSLGQGLEFLIYFQGNSAPDKSGLPSDRFSAERTGGSVSTLTIQRTQQEDSAVYLCASSPGTDTQYFGPGTRLTVL.

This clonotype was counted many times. The DNA of the CDR3 is TGCAGTGCTAGTTCGAGGAAAAACTTCCAAGAGACCCAGTACTTC. It is translated as CSASSRKNFQETQYF. J is TRBJ2-5 and V is TRBV20-1, with unresolved D. The CDR3 covers 15 residues. V was shortened by 3 bases and J by 1 base, with 15 bases between the two germline ends. Germline assignment: CDR1 DFQATT and CDR2 SNEGSKA (reference sequence).

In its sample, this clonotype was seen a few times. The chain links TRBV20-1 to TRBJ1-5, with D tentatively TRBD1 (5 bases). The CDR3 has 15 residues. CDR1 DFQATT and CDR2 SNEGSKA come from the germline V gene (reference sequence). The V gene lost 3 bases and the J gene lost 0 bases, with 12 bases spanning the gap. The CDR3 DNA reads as TGCAGTGCTAGGGGGGATGTTTATAGCAATCAGCCCCAGCATTTT. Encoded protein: CSARGDVYSNQPQHF.

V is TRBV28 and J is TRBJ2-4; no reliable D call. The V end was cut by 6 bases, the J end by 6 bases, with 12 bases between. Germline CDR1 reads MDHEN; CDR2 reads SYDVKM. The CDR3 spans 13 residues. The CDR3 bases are TGTGCCAGCAGGCTACCTACCGTAAACATTCAGTACTTC. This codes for CASRLPTVNIQYF.

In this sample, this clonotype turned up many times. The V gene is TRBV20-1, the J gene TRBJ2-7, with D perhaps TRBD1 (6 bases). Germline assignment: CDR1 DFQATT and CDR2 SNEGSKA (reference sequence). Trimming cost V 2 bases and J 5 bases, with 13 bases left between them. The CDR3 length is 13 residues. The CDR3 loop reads CSARKRAGDEQYF. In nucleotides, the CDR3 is TGCAGTGCTAGAAAGAGGGCAGGGGACGAGCAGTACTTC.

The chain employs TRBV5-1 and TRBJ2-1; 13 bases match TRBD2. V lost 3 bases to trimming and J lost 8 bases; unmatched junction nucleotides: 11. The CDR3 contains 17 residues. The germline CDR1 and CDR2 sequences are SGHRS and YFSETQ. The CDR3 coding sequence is TGCGCCAGCAGCTGGCCCCGACTAGCGGGAGGTGGGGATGAGCAGTTCTTC. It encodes CASSWPRLAGGGDEQFF. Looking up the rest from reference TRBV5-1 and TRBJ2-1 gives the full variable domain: KAGVTQTPRYLIKTRGQQVTLSCSPISGHRSVSWYQQTPGQGLQFLFEYFSETQRNKGNFPGRFSGRQFSNSRSEMNVSTLELGDSALYLCASSWPRLAGGGDEQFFGPGTRLTVL.

CDR3 DNA: TGCAGCGGGGAACAGGGGGGCTATGGCTACACCTTC. It specifies CSGEQGGYGYTF. J is TRBJ1-2 and V is TRBV29-1; 8 positions agree with TRBD1. The J segment lost 4 bases and the V segment lost 7 bases, leaving 5 bases of the junction unmatched. CDR1 is SQVTM and CDR2 is ANQGSEA in the germline V gene. The CDR3 loop spans 12 amino acids.

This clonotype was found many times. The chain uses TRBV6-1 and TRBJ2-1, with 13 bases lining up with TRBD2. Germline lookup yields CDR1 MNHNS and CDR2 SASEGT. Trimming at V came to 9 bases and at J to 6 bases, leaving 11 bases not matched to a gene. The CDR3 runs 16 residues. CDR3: CASLRAGTSGTNEQFF. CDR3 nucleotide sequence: TGTGCCAGTCTTAGAGCCGGGACTAGCGGGACCAATGAGCAGTTCTTC.

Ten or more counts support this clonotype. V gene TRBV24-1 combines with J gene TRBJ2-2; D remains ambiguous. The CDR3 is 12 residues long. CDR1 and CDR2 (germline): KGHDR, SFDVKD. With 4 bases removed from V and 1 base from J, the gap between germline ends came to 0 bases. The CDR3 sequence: CATSENTGELFF. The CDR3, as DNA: TGTGCCACCAGTGAGAACACCGGGGAGCTGTTTTTT.

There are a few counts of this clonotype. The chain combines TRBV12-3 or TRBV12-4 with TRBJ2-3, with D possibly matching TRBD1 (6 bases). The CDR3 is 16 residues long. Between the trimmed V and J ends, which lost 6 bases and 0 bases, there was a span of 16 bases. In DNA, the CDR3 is TGTGCCAGCAGCCCCGACAGGACCCTGAGCACAGATACGCAGTATTTT. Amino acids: CASSPDRTLSTDTQYF.

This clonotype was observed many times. The CDR3 coding sequence is TGTGCCAGCAGTTACCGTTCCGTTGGGGCATCCTCTGGGGCCAACGTCCTGACTTTC. Translating gives CASSYRSVGASSGANVLTF. The V gene is TRBV6-5, the J gene TRBJ2-6, with D possibly being TRBD1 (5 bases). Germline CDR1 is MNHEY and CDR2 is SVGAGI. Trimming removed 2 bases from V and 0 bases from J, with 17 bases in between. CDR3 length: 19 residues.

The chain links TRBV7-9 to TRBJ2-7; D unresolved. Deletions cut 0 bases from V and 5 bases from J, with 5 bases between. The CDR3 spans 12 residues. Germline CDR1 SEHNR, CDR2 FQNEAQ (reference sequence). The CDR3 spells CASSLAVHEQYF. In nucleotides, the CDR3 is TGTGCCAGCAGCTTAGCGGTCCACGAGCAGTACTTC.

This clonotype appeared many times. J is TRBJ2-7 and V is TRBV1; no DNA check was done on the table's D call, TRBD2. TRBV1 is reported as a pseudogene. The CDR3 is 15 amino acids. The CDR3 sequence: CTSSPEGGLTYEQYF. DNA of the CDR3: TGCACCAGCAGCCCGGAGGGAGGTCTGACCTACGAGCAGTACTTC.

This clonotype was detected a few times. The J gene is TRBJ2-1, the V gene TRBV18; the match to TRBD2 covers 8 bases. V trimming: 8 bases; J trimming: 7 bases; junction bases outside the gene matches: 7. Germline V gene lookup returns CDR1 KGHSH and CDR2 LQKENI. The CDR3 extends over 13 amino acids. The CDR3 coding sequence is TGTGCCAGCCGGGGGGGGCTTAAGAATGAGCAGTTCTTC. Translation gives CASRGGLKNEQFF.

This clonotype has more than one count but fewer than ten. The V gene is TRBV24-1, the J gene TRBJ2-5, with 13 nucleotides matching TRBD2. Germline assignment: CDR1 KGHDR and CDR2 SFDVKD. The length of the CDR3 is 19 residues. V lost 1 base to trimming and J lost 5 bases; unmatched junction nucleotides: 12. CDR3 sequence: CATSDLSDWTSGSGETQYF. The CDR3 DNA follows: TGTGCCACCAGTGATTTAAGCGATTGGACTAGCGGGAGTGGTGAGACCCAGTACTTC.

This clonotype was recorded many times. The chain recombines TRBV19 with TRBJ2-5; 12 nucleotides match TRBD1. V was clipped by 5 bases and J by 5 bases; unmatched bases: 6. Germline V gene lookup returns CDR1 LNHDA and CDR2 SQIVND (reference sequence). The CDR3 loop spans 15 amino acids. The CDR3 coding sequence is TGTGCCAGTAGTTCCGGGACAGGGGGCGTCGAGACCCAGTACTTC. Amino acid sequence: CASSSGTGGVETQYF.

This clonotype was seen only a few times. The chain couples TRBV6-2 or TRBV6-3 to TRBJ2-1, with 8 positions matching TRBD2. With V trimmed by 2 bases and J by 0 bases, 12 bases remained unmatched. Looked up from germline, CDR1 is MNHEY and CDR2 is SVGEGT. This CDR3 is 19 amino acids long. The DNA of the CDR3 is TGTGCCAGCAGTTACACCTTCCGGCGGGAGGATAGCTCCTACAATGAGCAGTTCTTC. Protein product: CASSYTFRREDSSYNEQFF.